Listed here are 31 T cell receptor beta chains from one sample, sequenced in a study of regulatory T cells in long-lasting Graves disease (TCRdb year 2021). Libraries were prepared through multiplex PCR. Sequenced using an Illumina HiSeq 4000. iRepertoire HTBI primers and Arm-PCR amplification of CDR3 regions were used to construct TCR beta libraries. In TCRdb, the public reads were trimmed at Q25 with fastp and aligned with MiXCR, with productive beta chains retained. Rows with one shared CDR3 protein collapse into an entry with the most common genes and DNA. This sample is represented by 350,000 to 550,000 distinct CDR3 sequences; about 17% of them were singletons. The ten largest clonotypes hold less than 30% of the sample. The time point label for this specimen denotes: newly diagnosed GD, antithyroid drugs for less than 3 months. For both TCR sequencing and RNA sequencing, RNA was extracted from PBMCs in TRIzol.

This sample also appeared in a second study, on T cells in Graves' hyperthyroidism and ophthalmopathy.

Specimen: peripheral blood mononuclear cells (PBMCs), collected at new diagnosis, from a patient treated with antithyroid drugs. These receptors were taken from a woman in her late teens or twenties with Graves disease. Donor details come from another sample of the same person, matched by shared clones.

Turning to this clonotype: A read error may produce the germline difference seen at one junction end. The chain uses TRBV7-9 and TRBJ2-7; 9 bases map to TRBD1. The CDR3 is 14 amino acids. The germline V gene has CDR1 SEHNR and CDR2 FQNEAQ (reference sequence). CDR3 protein: CASSLETSDRGPLF. CDR3 bases: TGTGCCAGCAGCTTAGAGACTTCGGACAGGGGACCGCTCTTC.

The V gene is TRBV7-9, the J gene TRBJ2-5; the match to TRBD1 covers 9 bases. This CDR3 has 15 residues. Germline loops: CDR1 SEHNR, CDR2 FQNEAQ (reference sequence). V lost 5 bases, J lost 1 base, and 5 bases stayed unmatched. In DNA, the CDR3 is TGTGCCAGCAGCCTACCGGGACAGGGCCAAGAGACCCAGTACTTC. Amino acids: CASSLPGQGQETQYF.

This clonotype came up many times. The chain employs TRBV10-3 and TRBJ2-3, with 10 nucleotides matching TRBD2. The trim removed 3 bases at V and 7 bases at J, leaving 10 bases unmatched. This CDR3 region has 16 residues. Germline V gives CDR1 ENHRY, CDR2 SYGVKD. For the CDR3, the DNA is TGTGCCATCAGTGACCCAGCGGGAGGGCTCACCCATACGCAGTATTTT. This gives the protein CAISDPAGGLTHTQYF.

This clonotype was recorded a few times. The chain recombines TRBV7-9 with TRBJ1-6; D unresolved. V was shortened by 3 bases and J by 7 bases, with 10 bases between the two germline ends. CDR3 length: 14 amino acids. Germline loops: CDR1 SEHNR, CDR2 FQNEAQ (reference sequence). The CDR3 sequence is CASSFDWQNSPLHF. The CDR3 DNA follows: TGTGCCAGCAGCTTTGACTGGCAAAATTCACCCCTCCACTTT.

The rearrangement links TRBV7-3 to TRBJ2-2, with 8 bases matching TRBD2. CDR1 and CDR2 (germline): SGHTA, FQGTGA. The length of the CDR3 is 14 residues. V trimming: 6 bases; J trimming: 6 bases; junction bases outside the gene matches: 6. The CDR3 bases are TGTGCCAGCAGACGGGAGGGACTCGCCGGGGAGCTGTTTTTT. This translates into CASRREGLAGELFF.

In regard to this clonotype: A much larger clone lies one base from this, so it may be a read error. The V and J genes are TRBV3-1 and TRBJ1-5; 7 nucleotides align to TRBD1. The germline gives CDR1 LGHDT, CDR2 YNNKEL (reference sequence). The CDR3 sequence is 15 residues long. The CDR3 region has the DNA TGTGCCAGCAGGGAGACAGGGTGGGGCAATCAGCCCCGGCATTTT. It is translated as CASRETGWGNQPRHF.

As regards this clonotype: The junction departs from germline at one end; a sequencing error may be responsible. This chain connects TRBV5-1 to TRBJ2-6, with D possibly matching TRBD1 (6 bases). The CDR3 consists of 17 residues. CDR1 is SGHRS, CDR2 YFSETQ, per germline. The CDR3 bases are TGCGCCAGCAGCCCCCATACAGGGCCCTCTGGGGCCAACGTCCTGGCTTTC. Its protein is CASSPHTGPSGANVLAF.

This clonotype came up many times. The chain's CDR3 is CASSQTGQTDTQYF. The CDR3 bases are TGTGCCAGCTCTCAAACAGGCCAAACAGATACGCAGTATTTT. The gene calls are TRBV2 and TRBJ2-3; D perhaps matches TRBD1 (5 bases). This CDR3 region has 14 residues. Trimming took off 8 bases at V and 3 bases at J, with 15 bases between the two ends. From germline, CDR1 is SNHLY and CDR2 FYNNEI.

This clonotype was observed at least ten times. V is TRBV15 and J is TRBJ1-1, with 7 bases aligning to TRBD1. The trim removed 2 bases at V and 6 bases at J, leaving 9 bases unmatched. Germline-derived CDR1 and CDR2 are LNHNV and YYDKDF (reference sequence). The CDR3 contains 15 residues. This chain's CDR3 is CATSRKTQGESEAFF. The CDR3 nucleotides read TGTGCCACCAGCAGAAAAACTCAGGGGGAGTCTGAAGCTTTCTTT.

The CDR3 is CSARGGAEVHEQYF. CDR3 DNA: TGCAGTGCTAGGGGTGGGGCCGAGGTACACGAGCAGTACTTC. V usage is TRBV20-1 and J usage is TRBJ2-7; D might be TRBD1 (5 bases). The CDR3 spans 14 residues. V was shortened by 3 bases and J by 5 bases, with 17 bases between the two germline ends. CDR1 DFQATT and CDR2 SNEGSKA come from the germline V gene (reference sequence).

The CDR3 region is CASSTSPNEQFF. As DNA, the CDR3 is TGTGCCAGCAGCACCAGCCCCAATGAGCAGTTCTTC. This chain connects TRBV6-1 to TRBJ2-1, with D unresolved. V was shortened by 6 bases and J by 6 bases, with 9 bases between the two germline ends. The CDR3 consists of 12 residues. The germline V gene encodes CDR1 MNHNS and CDR2 SASEGT.

This clonotype was counted many times. This sequence joins TRBV11-2 and TRBJ1-2; D possibly corresponds to TRBD1 (5 bases). Germline V gene data show CDR1 as SGHAT and CDR2 as FQNNGV. CDR3 length: 14 amino acids. V lost 1 base and J 2 bases, leaving 8 bases between the germline ends. Written as DNA, the CDR3 is TGTGCCAGCAGCTTAGCTCCAGGGAACTATGGCTACACCTTC. This translates into CASSLAPGNYGYTF. The whole variable domain, remainder taken from reference TRBV11-2 and TRBJ1-2, is EAGVAQSPRYKIIEKRQSVAFWCNPISGHATLYWYQQILGQGPKLLIQFQNNGVVDDSQLPKDRFSAERLKGVDSTLKIQPAKLEDSAVYLCASSLAPGNYGYTFGSGTRLTVV.

The chain is built from TRBV3-1 and TRBJ2-7, with D perhaps assigned TRBD1 or TRBD2 (6 bases each). Germline V gene data show CDR1 as LGHDT and CDR2 as YNNKEL (reference sequence). Trimming shortened V by 10 bases and J by 2 bases, and 12 bases separated the two germline ends. The CDR3 spans 12 residues. CDR3 in DNA: TGTGCCATGAGAGGGGGGACCTACGAGCAGTACTTC. Protein sequence: CAMRGGTYEQYF.

This chain joins TRBV10-3 and TRBJ1-2; TRBD1 matches at 7 bases. The CDR3 covers 13 residues. V lost 3 bases, J lost 7 bases, and 5 bases stayed unmatched. Germline CDR1 and CDR2: ENHRY and SYGVKD. CDR3 in amino acids: CAISDGDRAGYTF. CDR3 DNA: TGTGCCATCAGTGATGGAGACAGGGCTGGCTACACCTTC.

This clonotype was observed many times. This sequence joins TRBV28 and TRBJ2-1; unclear D gene. The CDR3 is made up of 13 amino acids. Trimming cost V 6 bases and J 5 bases, with 11 bases left between them. Germline CDR1 MDHEN, CDR2 SYDVKM. CDR3 sequence reads: CASRWTANNEQFF. CDR3 nucleotide sequence: TGTGCCAGCAGGTGGACGGCGAACAATGAGCAGTTCTTC.

This clonotype occurred many times. V usage is TRBV9 and J usage is TRBJ2-1, with D unclear. The V and J ends lost 3 bases and 3 bases respectively, with 13 bases between them. Germline V CDR1 and CDR2: SGDLS, YYNGEE. The length of the CDR3 is 15 residues. CDR3 sequence: CASSAAPGDYNEQFF. DNA of the CDR3: TGTGCCAGCAGCGCCGCCCCAGGCGACTACAATGAGCAGTTCTTC.

The sample holds a few counts of this clonotype. The rearrangement joins TRBV7-2 to TRBJ1-4; 8 positions match TRBD1. Germline-derived CDR1 and CDR2 are SGHTA and FQGNSA. The CDR3 loop spans 19 amino acids. V lost 6 bases, J lost 0 bases, and 15 bases stayed unmatched. CDR3 loop: CASREDKRTGPATNEKLFF. The CDR3 nucleotides are TGTGCCAGCAGGGAGGACAAGCGGACAGGGCCGGCAACTAATGAAAAACTGTTTTTT.

The V and J genes are TRBV29-1 and TRBJ2-2, with no clear D. V was pared by 5 bases and J by 3 bases, with 10 bases between. Per germline, CDR1 SQVTM and CDR2 ANQGSEA. The CDR3 has 13 amino acids. The CDR3, as DNA: TGCAGCGTTTTTTGGTGGGACACCGGGGAGCTGTTTTTT. It translates to CSVFWWDTGELFF.

This clonotype was observed many times. V usage is TRBV20-1 and J usage is TRBJ2-5; D is ambiguous. CDR1 and CDR2 from the germline V gene are DFQATT and SNEGSKA (reference sequence). The CDR3 runs 14 residues. V lost 1 base to trimming and J lost 4 bases, with 13 bases between them. The CDR3 sequence: CSARVAIGSETQYF. CDR3 coding DNA: TGCAGTGCTAGAGTTGCCATAGGGTCAGAGACCCAGTACTTC.

This clonotype was recorded many times. The J gene is TRBJ2-1, the V gene TRBV3-1; 10 bases map to TRBD1. Germline V lookup: CDR1 LGHDT, CDR2 YNNKEL (reference sequence). Germline trimming cut 10 bases from V and 7 bases from J; bases unmatched to any gene: 7. CDR3 length: 13 residues. The CDR3 protein is CATRDRGSNEQFF. The CDR3 DNA reads as TGTGCCACCCGGGACAGGGGCTCAAATGAGCAGTTCTTC.

This clonotype has only a few counts. The rearrangement uses TRBV7-9 and TRBJ1-1; a weak D match, TRBD1 (6 bases). The germline V gene has CDR1 SEHNR and CDR2 FQNEAQ (reference sequence). V lost 6 bases, J lost 3 bases, and 14 bases lay in between. The CDR3 runs to 14 residues. The CDR3, as DNA: TGTGCCAGCAGAAAAATTGCAGGGGACACTGAAGCTTTCTTT. Translation gives CASRKIAGDTEAFF.

This clonotype was seen more than once but under ten times. The V gene is TRBV6-5, the J gene TRBJ2-3; D is ambiguous. V was cut by 2 bases and J by 1 base, with 10 bases left in between. The CDR3 length is 15 residues. CDR1 and CDR2 (germline): MNHEY, SVGAGI. Here the CDR3 DNA reads TGTGCCAGCAGTTACGAGGACGGAGGCACAGATACGCAGTATTTT. This translates into CASSYEDGGTDTQYF.

This clonotype was observed at least ten times. The chain employs TRBV2 and TRBJ1-1; TRBD1 aligns across 8 bases. CDR3 length: 15 amino acids. The germline gives CDR1 SNHLY, CDR2 FYNNEI. V shed 2 bases and J 6 bases; nucleotides not matched to a gene: 8. CDR3 amino acids: CASSEQSGGRAEAFF. DNA for the CDR3: TGTGCCAGCAGTGAACAGTCAGGGGGCAGGGCTGAAGCTTTCTTT.

This clonotype came up many times. The chain is built from TRBV2 and TRBJ2-7; 10 bases are a match to TRBD1. CDR3 length equals 15 residues. Trimming took 5 bases from V and 2 from J; bases not matched to a gene: 6. Germline assignment: CDR1 SNHLY and CDR2 FYNNEI. The CDR3 DNA sequence: TGTGCCAGCAGTACCGGGACAGGGGTAGCCTACGAGCAGTACTTC. This codes for CASSTGTGVAYEQYF.

This clonotype was seen a few times. The chain is built from TRBV10-3 and TRBJ1-5; 7 bases agree with TRBD1. The germline V gene has CDR1 ENHRY and CDR2 SYGVKD. J lost 0 bases, V lost 2 bases, and 1 base had no gene match. The CDR3 is 15 amino acids. CDR3 coding DNA: TGTGCCATCAGTGAGGGGACAGCTAGCAATCAGCCCCAGCATTTT. This codes for CAISEGTASNQPQHF.

This clonotype showed up many times. This sequence joins TRBV28 and TRBJ2-7; 7 positions agree with TRBD1. V was clipped by 8 bases and J by 0 bases; unmatched bases: 4. CDR1 MDHEN and CDR2 SYDVKM come from the germline V gene. CDR3 length equals 13 residues. CDR3 sequence reads: CASVGTASYEQYF. The CDR3 nucleotides read TGTGCCAGCGTCGGGACAGCCTCCTACGAGCAGTACTTC.

The chain uses TRBV28 and TRBJ2-1, with 10 bases that match TRBD2. Germline assignment: CDR1 MDHEN and CDR2 SYDVKM. V was pared by 5 bases and J by 5 bases, with 12 bases of the junction left unmatched. The CDR3 consists of 17 residues. The CDR3 region is CASSPRGGLAGDNEQFF. The CDR3 region has the DNA TGTGCCAGCAGTCCTCGCGGGGGTCTAGCGGGAGACAATGAGCAGTTCTTC.

This clonotype was observed a few times. V is TRBV27 and J is TRBJ1-2; 10 bases match TRBD1. J gave up 6 bases and V 8 bases, and 24 bases lay outside the gene matches. The CDR3 covers 19 residues. Germline lookup yields CDR1 MNHEY and CDR2 SMNVEV (reference sequence). CDR3 in DNA: TGTGCCAGCGGGTTTACTTCCCTTATCCTGACGGACAGGGGGAATGGCTACACCTTC. Encoded protein: CASGFTSLILTDRGNGYTF.

This clonotype was counted ten times or more. This sequence joins TRBV5-1 and TRBJ2-1; 8 bases are a match to TRBD2. The J segment lost 6 bases and the V segment lost 3 bases, leaving 8 bases of the junction unmatched. This CDR3 spans 15 amino acids. The germline CDR1 and CDR2 sequences are SGHRS and YFSETQ. CDR3 loop: CASSSKAGASNEQFF. The CDR3, as DNA: TGCGCCAGCAGCTCAAAAGCGGGAGCTTCCAATGAGCAGTTCTTC.

This clonotype was seen many times. The chain is built from TRBV6-5 and TRBJ2-7, with 10 positions matching TRBD2. The V gene's germline CDR1 is MNHEY and CDR2 SVGAGI. The CDR3 sequence is 19 residues long. The trim removed 0 bases at V and 0 bases at J, leaving 11 bases unmatched. For the CDR3, the DNA is TGTGCCAGCAGTTACTCTTTACCGGGACTAGCGATCCGCTCCTACGAGCAGTACTTC. It encodes CASSYSLPGLAIRSYEQYF.

This clonotype turned up a few times. This chain uses TRBV28 with TRBJ1-1; TRBD1 might be the D (6 bases). The CDR3 contains 13 residues. Between the trimmed V and J ends, which lost 3 bases and 7 bases, there was a span of 12 bases. Germline values: CDR1 MDHEN, CDR2 SYDVKM. The CDR3 protein is CASSFSWTDEAFF. CDR3 in DNA: TGTGCCAGCAGTTTTTCCTGGACAGATGAAGCTTTCTTT.